These 15 T cell receptor beta chains were sequenced from one sample in a study of shared clonotypes between healthy human individuals (dated by TCRdb to the early 2020s). Libraries were constructed by the immunoSEQ multiplex PCR assay. TCRdb mirrors the immuneACCESS table, restricted to in-frame sequences. Some clones are absent from its copies; in checked studies, under half trace to an unresolved V gene, and the reason for the others is unknown. Present in this sample are under 1,100,000 clones, about 74% of which were seen just once. The biggest ten clones account for roughly 1.5% of the sample. Sample: memory CD4+ T cells sorted from blood. This sample's cell subset or site label indicates: CD45RA-negative fraction. The receptors were sampled from a man younger than 30 in good health.

The genes are TRBV28 and TRBJ1-5, with unresolved D. V shed 6 bases and J shed 7 bases, with 10 bases lying between them. Germline V gene sequence: CDR1 MDHEN, CDR2 SYDVKM. The CDR3 sequence is 12 residues long. This CDR3 reads CASSWPGQPQHF. The CDR3 DNA reads as TGTGCCAGCAGCTGGCCGGGGCAGCCCCAGCATTTT. Full variable domain (rest looked up from reference TRBV28 and TRBJ1-5): DVKVTQSSRYLVKRTGEKVFLECVQDMDHENMFWYRQDPGLGLRLIYFSYDVKMKEKGDIPEGYSVSREKKERFSLILESASTNQTSMYLCASSWPGQPQHFGDGTRLSIL.

The chain links TRBV5-6 to TRBJ2-3; TRBD2 aligns across 12 bases. The trim removed 5 bases at V and 2 bases at J, leaving 6 bases unmatched. The CDR3 consists of 16 residues. Germline lookup yields CDR1 SGHDT and CDR2 YYEEEE. The CDR3 DNA reads as TGTGCCAGCAGTTTCTCTAGCGGGAGGGCCACAGATACGCAGTATTTT. Encoded protein: CASSFSSGRATDTQYF. The full variable domain, its missing parts supplied by reference TRBV5-6 and TRBJ2-3, is DAGVTQSPTHLIKTRGQQVTLRCSPKSGHDTVSWYQQALGQGPQFIFQYYEEEERQRGNFPDRFSGHQFPNYSSELNVNALLLGDSALYLCASSFSSGRATDTQYFGPGTRLTVL.

The chain combines TRBV18 with TRBJ1-3; D gene unclear. Trimming removed 3 bases from V and 0 bases from J, with 15 bases in between. This CDR3 has 17 amino acids. Germline V gives CDR1 KGHSH, CDR2 LQKENI. CDR3 loop: CASSPVASVSSGNTIYF. The CDR3 coding sequence is TGTGCCAGCTCACCGGTCGCTTCGGTGAGCTCTGGAAACACCATATATTTT. The full variable domain, with the rest looked up from reference TRBV18 and TRBJ1-3, is NAGVMQNPRHLVRRRGQEARLRCSPMKGHSHVYWYRQLPEEGLKFMVYLQKENIIDESGMPKERFSAEFPKEGPSILRIQQVVRGDSAAYFCASSPVASVSSGNTIYFGEGSWLTVV.

This clone was picked up a small number of times. The chain employs TRBV4-1 and TRBJ2-7; the D is unclear. CDR1 is MGHRA, CDR2 YSYEKL, per germline. The V end was cut by 5 bases, the J end by 2 bases, with 13 bases between. The CDR3 totals 14 residues. The CDR3: CASSTAWGTYEQYF. CDR3 bases: TGCGCCAGCAGCACCGCCTGGGGAACCTACGAGCAGTACTTC.

This chain connects TRBV7-9 to TRBJ1-4, with D maybe TRBD1 (6 bases). The CDR3 is 13 residues long. CDR1 and CDR2 (germline): SEHNR, FQNEAQ (reference sequence). With 5 bases removed from V and 8 bases from J, the gap between germline ends came to 12 bases. CDR3 in DNA: TGTGCCAGCAGCGTTACAGGGTTCGAAAAACTGTTTTTT. Translation: CASSVTGFEKLFF.

CDR3 nucleotide sequence: TGTGCCAGCAGCCGGACAGCCGAGGGGGAGCAGTACTTC. It encodes CASSRTAEGEQYF. The V call is TRBV6-5, the J call TRBJ2-7, with D tentatively TRBD1 (6 bases). Germline V lookup: CDR1 MNHEY, CDR2 SVGAGI. This CDR3 contains 13 residues. Trimming left V 6 bases short and J 7 bases short, with 16 bases between.

CDR3 DNA sequence: TGTGCCAGCAGTGAAGTTTGGATAAGTGACCCATTCTATAGCAATCAGCCCCAGCATTTT. It yields the protein CASSEVWISDPFYSNQPQHF. The V gene is TRBV6-1, the J gene TRBJ1-5; D is uncertain. This CDR3 has 20 amino acids. Trimming pared 1 base from V and 0 bases from J, leaving 22 bases between. Germline assignment: CDR1 MNHNS and CDR2 SASEGT.

The chain carries TRBV6-6 and TRBJ2-3, with TRBD1 identical over 8 bases. The V gene's germline CDR1 is MNHNY and CDR2 SVGAGI (reference sequence). The CDR3 covers 13 residues. The junction had 2 bases not matched to a gene; V was cut back by 6 bases and J by 3 bases. CDR3 sequence: CASSQGATDTQYF. Here the CDR3 DNA reads TGTGCCAGCAGCCAGGGGGCAACAGATACGCAGTATTTT.

V gene TRBV11-3 combines with J gene TRBJ2-3; the D gene is possibly TRBD2 (6 bases). The length of the CDR3 is 14 residues. Germline loops: CDR1 SGHNT, CDR2 YENEEA. V was clipped by 1 base and J by 4 bases, with 9 bases between them. Here the CDR3 DNA reads TGTGCCAGCAGCTTAGGACGGGAGTCAGATACGCAGTATTTT. Translating gives CASSLGRESDTQYF. Together with reference TRBV11-3 and TRBJ2-3, the CDR3 gives the full variable domain: EAGVVQSPRYKIIEKKQPVAFWCNPISGHNTLYWYLQNLGQGPELLIRYENEEAVDDSQLPKDRFSAERLKGVDSTLKIQPAELGDSAVYLCASSLGRESDTQYFGPGTRLTVL.

V usage is TRBV2 and J usage is TRBJ2-7; D not certain. V was trimmed by 6 bases and J by 9 bases, leaving 15 bases between them. The germline CDR1 and CDR2 sequences are SNHLY and FYNNEI. The length of the CDR3 is 12 residues. CDR3 region: CASSPYGDVQYF. CDR3 nucleotides: TGTGCCAGCAGCCCCTATGGAGATGTGCAGTACTTC.

Written as DNA, the CDR3 is TGCGCCAGCATTTTTAATCTTCAGCAGGTCAAGGTCAAGCCCCAGCATTTT. Its translation is CASIFNLQQVKVKPQHF. This chain uses TRBV5-1 with TRBJ1-5, with D uncertain. Germline assignment: CDR1 SGHRS and CDR2 YFSETQ. This CDR3 is built from 17 residues. Deletions cut 6 bases from V and 8 bases from J, with 27 bases between.

The chain is built from TRBV11-3 and TRBJ2-2; possible D gene TRBD2, 6 bases. The CDR3 spans 13 residues. Trimming cost V 6 bases and J 5 bases, with 10 bases left between them. Germline assignment: CDR1 SGHNT and CDR2 YENEEA. The CDR3 DNA reads TGTGCCAGCAGTACGGCGGGGACCGGGGAGCTGTTTTTT. Encoded protein: CASSTAGTGELFF. Supplemented by reference TRBV11-3 and TRBJ2-2, the full variable domain reads EAGVVQSPRYKIIEKKQPVAFWCNPISGHNTLYWYLQNLGQGPELLIRYENEEAVDDSQLPKDRFSAERLKGVDSTLKIQPAELGDSAVYLCASSTAGTGELFFGEGSRLTVL.

The rearrangement joins TRBV10-3 to TRBJ2-7; 11 positions agree with TRBD2. The V segment lost 10 bases and the J segment 5 bases; nucleotides outside the gene matches: 7. The CDR3 loop spans 13 amino acids. CDR1 and CDR2 (germline): ENHRY, SYGVKD. CDR3 amino acids: CATTSGSSHEQYF. CDR3 bases: TGTGCCACCACTAGCGGGAGTTCCCACGAGCAGTACTTC.

This clone was seen many times. The chain is built from TRBV6-6 and TRBJ1-1; 9 bases align to TRBD1. The length of the CDR3 is 15 residues. Germline values: CDR1 MNHNY, CDR2 SVGAGI (reference sequence). The V segment lost 10 bases and the J segment 5 bases; nucleotides outside the gene matches: 14. DNA of the CDR3: TGTGCCATCGTACCGGGACAGGGAACCAGAACTGAAGCTTTCTTT. Protein sequence: CAIVPGQGTRTEAFF.

The chain employs TRBV4-1 and TRBJ1-3, with 11 positions matching TRBD1. In germline, CDR1 is MGHRA, CDR2 YSYEKL. This CDR3 contains 16 residues. The V segment lost 0 bases and the J segment 4 bases; nucleotides outside the gene matches: 2. The CDR3 bases are TGCGCCAGCAGCCAAGAGGACAGGGGGCTCGGAAACACCATATATTTT. This sequence encodes CASSQEDRGLGNTIYF.